These T cell receptor beta chains were read from a single sample in a study of a mutant IDH1 vaccine in newly diagnosed glioma. Their cognate antigens are unknown. This table comes from immunoSEQ multiplex PCR, and its TCRdb copy is limited to in-frame clones, with some not included. This repertoire shows 25,000 to 30,000 clones, around 92% found once; its top ten account for around 20%. The starting material was PBMCs, obtained from a glioma patient whose treatment included an IDH1 peptide vaccine. The origin of the receptors is a man aged 18 to 35 with glioma. Each CDR3 is given with its conserved first and last residue. The D gene is left open where the match is weak. Rows may omit the clone size; those that give it use once, few, many or a size class.

TRBJ2-7,TRBV18,NA,TRBD2,TGTGCCAGCTCACCCCATGGACTAGCGGGAGGCGAGCAGTACTTC,CASSPHGLAGGEQYF
TRBJ1-2,TRBV4-3,NA,NA,TGCGCCAGCAGCCAAGATATTGGGGCCTATGGCTACACCTTC,CASSQDIGAYGYTF
TRBJ2-2,TRBV4-3,NA,NA,TGCGCCAGCAGCCAGTTAACGGACGGGCCCGGGGAGCTGTTTTTT,CASSQLTDGPGELFF
TRBJ1-6,TRBV7-2,NA,NA,TGTGCCAGCAGCTTTATGGGAGGGAATTCACCCCTCCACTTT,CASSFMGGNSPLHF
TRBJ2-7,TRBV2,NA,NA,TGTGCCAGCAGTGAAGGCTGGGGGCCGCTTGAGGAGCAGTACTTC,CASSEGWGPLEEQYF
TRBJ1-1,TRBV27,NA,TRBD1,TGTGCCAGCAGTCGACAGGGCCCGAACACTGAAGCTTTCTTT,CASSRQGPNTEAFF
TRBJ2-7,TRBV7-8,NA,NA,TGTGCCAGCAGCTCCACCGGGACCCCAACCTACGAGCAGTACTTC,CASSSTGTPTYEQYF
TRBJ2-6,TRBV7-3,NA,NA,TGTGCCAGCAGCTTAGGGGGCGGTGGGGCCAACGTCCTGACTTTC,CASSLGGGGANVLTF
TRBJ2-2,TRBV30,once,TRBD1,TGTGCCTGGAGTCCGGGGACAGTCACCGGGGAGCTGTTTTTT,CAWSPGTVTGELFF
TRBJ2-1,TRBV30,NA,TRBD1,TGTGCCTGGAGTTTTGGGACAGGGGGCTATGAGCAGTTCTTC,CAWSFGTGGYEQFF
TRBJ1-1,TRBV6-6,NA,NA,TGTGCCAGCAGTCCCACGAACACTGAAGCTTTCTTT,CASSPTNTEAFF
TRBJ2-7,TRBV6-7,NA,TRBD2,TGTGCCAGCACCACACATCAAGGGAGGGGACCCTTAAATTACGAGCAGTACTTC,CASTTHQGRGPLNYEQYF
TRBJ2-2,TRBV15,NA,NA,TGTGCCACCAGCAGAGATTCGGTCATTAAGGACACCGGGGAGCTGTTTTTT,CATSRDSVIKDTGELFF
TRBJ2-3,TRBV4-3,NA,NA,TGCGCCAGCAGCCTCCGACGGGGCACAGATACGCAGTATTTT,CASSLRRGTDTQYF
TRBJ1-5,TRBV30,NA,TRBD1,TGTGCCTGGAGCCCCGGTACCTCTCTAGGGGGCGGGAGGCAGCCCCAGCATTTT,CAWSPGTSLGGGRQPQHF
TRBJ1-1,TRBV7-2,NA,NA,TGTGCCAGCAGCTTAGCGCTACAAAACACTGAAGCTTTCTTT,CASSLALQNTEAFF
TRBJ2-7,TRBV9,NA,NA,TGTGCCAGCAGCGTAGGGCTAACCTACGAGCAGTACTTC,CASSVGLTYEQYF
TRBJ1-1,TRBV5-1,NA,TRBD1,TGCGCCAGCAGCTCCAGGACAGGGGCGGCGAACACTGAAGCTTTCTTT,CASSSRTGAANTEAFF
TRBJ2-7,TRBV2,NA,TRBD1,TGTGCCAGCATGGACAGGGCCTTCTACGAGCAGTACTTC,CASMDRAFYEQYF
TRBJ2-4,TRBV18,NA,TRBD2,TGTGCCAGCTCACAGCAGCGGGAGGGCCGGGGCATTCAGTACTTC,CASSQQREGRGIQYF